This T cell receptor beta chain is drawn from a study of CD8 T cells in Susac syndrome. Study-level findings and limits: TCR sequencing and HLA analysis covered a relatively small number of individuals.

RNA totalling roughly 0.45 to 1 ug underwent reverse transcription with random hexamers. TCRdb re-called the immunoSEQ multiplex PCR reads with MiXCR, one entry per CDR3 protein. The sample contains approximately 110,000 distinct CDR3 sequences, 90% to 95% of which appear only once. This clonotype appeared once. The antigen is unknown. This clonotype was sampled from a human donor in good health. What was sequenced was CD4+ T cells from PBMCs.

CDR3 DNA sequence: TGTGCCAGTAGTTCCGCAAACAGGGATATTCAGCCCCAGCATTTT. This sequence encodes CASSSANRDIQPQHF. The chain uses TRBV19 and TRBJ1-5; D is possibly TRBD1 (6 bases). This CDR3 has 15 residues. The ends were cut back, 5 bases at V and 6 bases at J, with 17 bases in the middle. Germline CDR1 and CDR2: LNHDA and SQIVND (reference sequence).